The 31 T cell receptor beta chains below come from one sample, sequenced in a study of cytomegalovirus exposure and HLA in healthy donors. Use of 60 Vbeta and 13 Jbeta primers characterized the PCR. The method was immunoSEQ multiplex PCR; TCRdb's version includes in-frame clones alone and lacks a portion of them. This sample's table reports about 150,000 clones. The sequencing sample was made of PBMCs. These TCRs come from a woman in her forties or fifties in good health and CMV-seronegative.

The V gene is TRBV7-9, the J gene TRBJ2-5, with no clear D. The CDR3 totals 14 residues. V was clipped by 7 bases and J by 3 bases, with 15 bases between them. Germline loops: CDR1 SEHNR, CDR2 FQNEAQ (reference sequence). In nucleotides, the CDR3 is TGTGCCAGCACGAAGGTGCTGGAGAAAGAGACCCAGTACTTC. Translation: CASTKVLEKETQYF.

In nucleotides, the CDR3 is TGTGCCAGCAGTGAACTTCGGACAGGGGACCTTGGTTCACCCCTCCACTTT. It codes for CASSELRTGDLGSPLHF. The gene calls are TRBV28 and TRBJ1-6; 9 bases line up with TRBD1. This CDR3 is 17 amino acids long. Germline lookup yields CDR1 MDHEN and CDR2 SYDVKM. With 5 bases clipped from V and 9 bases from J, the junction kept 14 bases outside the gene matches.

The CDR3: CASSQEAGSNTGELFF. The CDR3 nucleotides are TGTGCCAGCAGCCAAGAGGCAGGGTCGAACACCGGGGAGCTGTTTTTT. The chain combines TRBV4-2 with TRBJ2-2; D is perhaps TRBD1 (5 bases). The V and J ends lost 0 bases and 0 bases respectively, with 8 bases between them. The CDR3 runs to 16 residues. CDR1 and CDR2 from the germline V gene are LGHNA and YNFKEQ.

In DNA form, the CDR3 reads TGTGCCAGCAGCTTAGGGCGGGGGCCCACTGAAGCTTTCTTT. This encodes CASSLGRGPTEAFF. The rearrangement uses TRBV11-2 and TRBJ1-1; possible D gene TRBD1, 6 bases. The V gene's germline CDR1 is SGHAT and CDR2 FQNNGV. This CDR3 contains 14 residues. Trimming cost V 1 base and J 4 bases, with 10 bases left between them.

On this clone itself: A junction end diverges from the germline sequence, so it may reflect a read error. This sequence joins TRBV6-1 and TRBJ2-5; 11 nucleotides agree with TRBD1. The CDR3 is 15 amino acids. From germline, CDR1 is MNHNS and CDR2 SASEGT. CDR3 amino acids: CVSRTGTGGGETQYF. Written as DNA, the CDR3 is TGTGTCAGCAGGACCGGGACAGGGGGGGGAGAGACCCAGTACTTC.

This chain links TRBV4-2 with TRBJ2-7; tentative D call: TRBD2 (5 bases). Germline assignment: CDR1 LGHNA and CDR2 YNFKEQ. V lost 0 bases and J 6 bases, leaving 12 bases between the germline ends. CDR3 length: 14 amino acids. The CDR3 reads CASSQDGRAGEQYF. As DNA, the CDR3 is TGTGCCAGCAGCCAAGATGGGCGCGCGGGCGAGCAGTACTTC.

The J gene is TRBJ1-6, the V gene TRBV6-6; D gene unclear. CDR1 and CDR2 from the germline V gene are MNHNY and SVGAGI (reference sequence). This CDR3 has 15 residues. V was shortened by 2 bases and J by 7 bases, with 12 bases between the two germline ends. CDR3 bases: TGTGCCAGCAGTTACCCCGAGGCGGGGAATTCACCCCTCCACTTT. This codes for CASSYPEAGNSPLHF.

The chain couples TRBV7-9 to TRBJ1-2, with D hard to call. With 11 bases removed from V and 0 bases from J, the gap between germline ends came to 13 bases. CDR1 and CDR2 from the germline V gene are SEHNR and FQNEAQ (reference sequence). The CDR3 covers 13 residues. DNA of the CDR3: TGTGCCGAGGAAGTGGCCTCTAACTATGGCTACACCTTC. Translated, it gives CAEEVASNYGYTF.

The genes are TRBV7-8 and TRBJ1-1; maybe TRBD1 (6 bases). Germline lookup yields CDR1 SGHVS and CDR2 FQNEAQ. This CDR3 region has 17 residues. The V and J ends lost 1 base and 1 base respectively, with 16 bases between them. The CDR3 spells CASSLVTGILENTEAFF. Here the CDR3 DNA reads TGTGCCAGCAGCTTAGTAACAGGGATTTTGGAGAACACTGAAGCTTTCTTT.

The chain couples TRBV30 to TRBJ2-1, with D tentatively TRBD1 (6 bases). The CDR3 length is 15 residues. The germline gives CDR1 GTSNPN, CDR2 SVGIG (reference sequence). V shed 2 bases and J shed 2 bases, with 13 bases lying between them. Here the CDR3 reads CAWSPGHVPYNEQFF. The CDR3 coding sequence is TGTGCCTGGAGTCCGGGACACGTCCCCTACAATGAGCAGTTCTTC. Using reference TRBV30 and TRBJ2-1 for the parts outside the CDR3, the full variable domain is SQTIHQWPATLVQPVGSPLSLECTVEGTSNPNLYWYRQAAGRGLQLLFYSVGIGQISSEVPQNLSASRPQDRQFILSSKKLLLSDSGFYLCAWSPGHVPYNEQFFGPGTRLTVL.

The J gene is TRBJ2-3, the V gene TRBV5-1; 9 bases are a match to TRBD2. Germline CDR1 SGHRS, CDR2 YFSETQ. The V gene end was trimmed by 4 bases and the J gene end by 3 bases; junction bases not matched to a gene: 9. The CDR3 has 16 amino acids. The CDR3 DNA reads TGCGCCAGCAGCCCCTTTAGCGGGAGCAAAACAGATACGCAGTATTTT. It translates to CASSPFSGSKTDTQYF.

Worth noting for this clone: This specimen includes other DNA sequences encoding the same CDR3. This chain's CDR3 is CASSLQGPYEQYF. DNA for the CDR3: TGCGCCAGCAGCTTACAGGGTCCCTACGAGCAGTACTTC. The chain is built from TRBV5-1 and TRBJ2-7, with a tentative D call TRBD1 (6 bases). V was trimmed by 2 bases and J by 2 bases, leaving 8 bases between them. The length of the CDR3 is 13 residues. Germline loops: CDR1 SGHRS, CDR2 YFSETQ. Complete variable domain (other parts from reference TRBV5-1 and TRBJ2-7): KAGVTQTPRYLIKTRGQQVTLSCSPISGHRSVSWYQQTPGQGLQFLFEYFSETQRNKGNFPGRFSGRQFSNSRSEMNVSTLELGDSALYLCASSLQGPYEQYFGPGTRLTVT.

The chain recombines TRBV25-1 with TRBJ2-1; tentatively, D is TRBD1 (6 bases). V shed 7 bases and J shed 2 bases, with 15 bases lying between them. Germline CDR1 MGHDK, CDR2 SYGVNS. This CDR3 contains 15 residues. CDR3 in amino acids: CASTPRTDPYNEQFF. Written as DNA, the CDR3 is TGTGCCAGCACTCCCCGGACAGATCCCTACAATGAGCAGTTCTTC.

This chain joins TRBV19 and TRBJ2-5, with TRBD2 matching 7 bases. The CDR3 contains 16 residues. With 5 bases clipped from V and 1 base from J, the junction kept 10 bases outside the gene matches. Germline V gene data show CDR1 as LNHDA and CDR2 as SQIVND (reference sequence). CDR3 in DNA: TGTGCCAGTAGTCCTCGGACTAGAGGGGCCCAAGAGACCCAGTACTTC. Translation: CASSPRTRGAQETQYF.

The rearrangement joins TRBV4-2 to TRBJ2-1, with a possible D match to TRBD2 (5 bases). Germline CDR1 is LGHNA and CDR2 is YNFKEQ. Trimming stripped 4 bases from V and 3 bases from J, with 7 bases between. This CDR3 comprises 13 residues. The chain's CDR3 is CASSPEDYNEQFF. The CDR3 region has the DNA TGTGCCAGCAGCCCGGAGGACTACAATGAGCAGTTCTTC.

The rearrangement joins TRBV19 to TRBJ2-5; 15 bases map to TRBD2. Trimming at V came to 3 bases and at J to 3 bases, leaving 8 bases not matched to a gene. Looked up from germline, CDR1 is LNHDA and CDR2 is SQIVND (reference sequence). The CDR3 length is 18 residues. The chain's CDR3 is CASSIRGLAGGLEETQYF. CDR3 nucleotides: TGTGCCAGTAGTATCAGGGGACTAGCGGGAGGTCTGGAAGAGACCCAGTACTTC. The full variable domain, rest sourced from reference TRBV19 and TRBJ2-5, is DGGITQSPKYLFRKEGQNVTLSCEQNLNHDAMYWYRQDPGQGLRLIYYSQIVNDFQKGDIAEGYSVSREKKESFPLTVTSAQKNPTAFYLCASSIRGLAGGLEETQYFGPGTRLLVL.

The rearrangement joins TRBV6-5 to TRBJ2-7, with 13 bases matching TRBD2. The CDR3 sequence is 16 residues long. With V trimmed by 0 bases and J by 2 bases, 1 base remained unmatched. From germline, CDR1 is MNHEY and CDR2 SVGAGI. CDR3: CASSYSGTSGTYEQYF. CDR3 nucleotides: TGTGCCAGCAGTTACTCCGGGACTAGCGGGACCTACGAGCAGTACTTC.

The chain joins TRBV4-2 to TRBJ1-5; 7 nucleotides line up with TRBD1. Germline loops: CDR1 LGHNA, CDR2 YNFKEQ. The CDR3 is made up of 14 amino acids. Trimming removed 3 bases from V and 3 bases from J; junction bases left unmatched: 2. CDR3 bases: TGTGCCAGCAGCCAGGACAGGCTCAATCAGCCCCAGCATTTT. Translation gives CASSQDRLNQPQHF.

J is TRBJ1-3 and V is TRBV19, with D hard to call. The CDR3 covers 14 residues. Germline CDR1 and CDR2: LNHDA and SQIVND (reference sequence). Deletions cut 5 bases from V and 0 bases from J, with 8 bases between. The CDR3 region is CASSAVTSGNTIYF. CDR3 bases: TGTGCCAGTAGTGCGGTTACCTCTGGAAACACCATATATTTT.

This chain joins TRBV7-9 and TRBJ2-1, with 8 bases that match TRBD2. The germline gives CDR1 SEHNR, CDR2 FQNEAQ (reference sequence). The V gene end was trimmed by 2 bases and the J gene end by 8 bases; junction bases not matched to a gene: 8. CDR3 length: 15 residues. This chain's CDR3 is CASSLRGTRVDEQFF. The CDR3 DNA follows: TGTGCCAGCAGCTTAAGGGGGACTAGAGTCGATGAGCAGTTCTTC.

About this clone: A read error may account for a junction end that differs from germline. The chain is built from TRBV19 and TRBJ1-5; 11 bases align to TRBD1. Germline V lookup: CDR1 LNHDA, CDR2 SQIVND (reference sequence). The CDR3 totals 17 residues. The CDR3 is CASSPRGNGQGAVRRDF. CDR3 sequence (DNA): TGTGCCAGTAGTCCGAGGGGCAACGGACAGGGGGCTGTACGCAGGGATTTT. The whole variable domain, filled in from reference TRBV19 and TRBJ1-5, reads DGGITQSPKYLFRKEGQNVTLSCEQNLNHDAMYWYRQDPGQGLRLIYYSQIVNDFQKGDIAEGYSVSREKKESFPLTVTSAQKNPTAFYLCASSPRGNGQGAVRRDFGDGTRLSIL.

This sequence joins TRBV11-2 and TRBJ2-1; TRBD2 might be the D (6 bases). Germline CDR1 and CDR2: SGHAT and FQNNGV. CDR3 length equals 17 residues. V was clipped by 3 bases and J by 3 bases, with 18 bases between them. The CDR3 sequence: CASSFNVGGVGYNEQFF. CDR3 coding DNA: TGTGCCAGCAGCTTCAACGTCGGGGGAGTAGGCTACAATGAGCAGTTCTTC.

The V call is TRBV19, the J call TRBJ2-3; 14 bases are a match to TRBD2. The length of the CDR3 is 14 residues. Looked up from germline, CDR1 is LNHDA and CDR2 is SQIVND (reference sequence). The V segment lost 5 bases and the J segment 9 bases; nucleotides outside the gene matches: 4. The CDR3 coding sequence is TGTGCCAGTAGTCCCGGGACTAGCGGGGGAACGCAGTATTTT. Amino acid sequence: CASSPGTSGGTQYF.

V is TRBV10-1 and J is TRBJ1-5; 10 bases map to TRBD1. CDR1 WNHNN and CDR2 SYGVQD come from the germline V gene (reference sequence). CDR3 length equals 16 residues. After removal of 7 bases from V and 3 bases from J, the junction contained 9 bases not matched to a gene. CDR3 nucleotides: TGCGCCAGCAAGGGGGGACAGGGGCCACACAATCAGCCCCAGCATTTT. This sequence encodes CASKGGQGPHNQPQHF.

V gene TRBV5-1 combines with J gene TRBJ1-2; no clear D. This CDR3 comprises 13 residues. The germline CDR1 and CDR2 sequences are SGHRS and YFSETQ. Trimming took 0 bases from V and 0 from J, leaving 3 bases between them. The CDR3 spells CASSLAANYGYTF. The DNA of the CDR3 is TGCGCCAGCAGCTTGGCAGCTAACTATGGCTACACCTTC.

The chain carries TRBV29-1 and TRBJ1-2, with D possibly TRBD1 on 5 matching bases. The CDR3 is made up of 12 amino acids. V dropped 6 bases and J dropped 3 bases, with 11 bases sitting between them. Per germline, CDR1 SQVTM and CDR2 ANQGSEA. CDR3 sequence reads: CSVTPGDYGYTF. CDR3 nucleotide sequence: TGCAGCGTCACCCCGGGGGACTATGGCTACACCTTC.

The J gene is TRBJ1-2, the V gene TRBV6-5; D not resolved. CDR1 is MNHEY, CDR2 SVGAGI, per germline. Trimming removed 10 bases from V and 8 bases from J, with 14 bases in between. The CDR3 covers 11 residues. The CDR3 loop reads CATSEGSGYTF. The CDR3 DNA sequence: TGTGCCACGTCGGAGGGATCCGGCTACACCTTC.

The chain links TRBV27 to TRBJ1-1, with 7 nucleotides matching TRBD1. Trimming at V came to 0 bases and at J to 8 bases, leaving 6 bases not matched to a gene. The germline CDR1 and CDR2 sequences are MNHEY and SMNVEV (reference sequence). The CDR3 is 14 residues long. The CDR3 nucleotides read TGTGCCAGCAGTTTATCGCCCCCGGGACAGGAAGCTTTCTTT. It codes for CASSLSPPGQEAFF.

This chain links TRBV19 with TRBJ2-5; D gene ambiguous. The CDR3 consists of 11 residues. Trimming left V 4 bases short and J 4 bases short, with 4 bases between. Looked up from germline, CDR1 is LNHDA and CDR2 is SQIVND (reference sequence). This CDR3 reads CASSRAETQYF. The CDR3 DNA reads as TGTGCCAGTAGTAGAGCAGAGACCCAGTACTTC.

The chain carries TRBV4-3 and TRBJ1-4; 7 nucleotides match TRBD1. Germline values: CDR1 LGHNA, CDR2 YSLEER. Unmatched junction bases numbered 5, after V lost 0 bases and J lost 4 bases. CDR3 size: 16 residues. The CDR3 bases are TGCGCCAGCAGCCAAGATTTCAGGGGGGATAATGAAAAACTGTTTTTT. Its translation: CASSQDFRGDNEKLFF.

V gene TRBV12-5 combines with J gene TRBJ1-1, with a weak D call TRBD1 (5 bases). There are 13 residues in the CDR3. V was cut by 4 bases and J by 5 bases, with 11 bases left in between. The germline gives CDR1 LGHNT, CDR2 FRNRAP. The CDR3 sequence is CASGSTGETEAFF. The DNA for the CDR3 is TGTGCTAGTGGTTCAACAGGAGAAACTGAAGCTTTCTTT.